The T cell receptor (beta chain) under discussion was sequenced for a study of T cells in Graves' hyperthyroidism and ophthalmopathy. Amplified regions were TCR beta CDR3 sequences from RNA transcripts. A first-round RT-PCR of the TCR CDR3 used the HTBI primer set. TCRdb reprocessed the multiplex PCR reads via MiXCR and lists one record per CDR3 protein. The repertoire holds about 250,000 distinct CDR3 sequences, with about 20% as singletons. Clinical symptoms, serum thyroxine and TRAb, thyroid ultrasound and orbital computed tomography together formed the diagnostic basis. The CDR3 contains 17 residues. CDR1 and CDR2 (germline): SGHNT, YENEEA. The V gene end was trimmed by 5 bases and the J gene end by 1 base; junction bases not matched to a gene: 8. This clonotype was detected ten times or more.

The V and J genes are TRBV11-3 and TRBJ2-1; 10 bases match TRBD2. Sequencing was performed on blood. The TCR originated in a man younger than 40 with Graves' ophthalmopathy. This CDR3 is CASSPRSGLASYNEQFF. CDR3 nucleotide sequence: TGTGCCAGCAGCCCCCGATCGGGACTAGCGTCCTACAATGAGCAGTTCTTC.